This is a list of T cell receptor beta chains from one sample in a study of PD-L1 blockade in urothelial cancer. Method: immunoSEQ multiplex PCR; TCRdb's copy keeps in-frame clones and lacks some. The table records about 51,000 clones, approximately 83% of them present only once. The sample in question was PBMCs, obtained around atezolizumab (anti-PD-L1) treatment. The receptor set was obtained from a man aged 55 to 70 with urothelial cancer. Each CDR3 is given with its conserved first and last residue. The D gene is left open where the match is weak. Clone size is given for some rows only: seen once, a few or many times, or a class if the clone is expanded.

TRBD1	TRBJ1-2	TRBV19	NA	CASSIVTVGEDRINYGYTF	TGTGCCAGTAGTATAGTAACGGTTGGGGAGGACAGGATAAACTATGGCTACACCTTC
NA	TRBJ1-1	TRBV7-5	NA	CARSAYQGLAATEAFF	TGTGCCAGAAGCGCTTACCAGGGGTTGGCGGCCACTGAAGCTTTCTTT
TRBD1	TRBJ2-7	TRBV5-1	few	CASSVGDRSYEQYF	TGCGCCAGCAGCGTAGGGGACAGGAGTTACGAGCAGTACTTC
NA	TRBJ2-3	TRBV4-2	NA	CASSPQSDRTDTQYF	TGTGCCAGCAGCCCTCAAAGCGACCGCACAGATACGCAGTATTTT
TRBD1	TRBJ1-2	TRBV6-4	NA	CASSPGTAVGYGYTF	TGTGCCAGCAGCCCTGGGACAGCAGTCGGCTATGGCTACACCTTC
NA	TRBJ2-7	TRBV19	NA	CASSVQRRTEVYEQYF	TGTGCCAGTAGTGTGCAGAGGAGGACAGAAGTCTACGAGCAGTACTTC
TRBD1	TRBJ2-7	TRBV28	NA	CASRSGQGGGEQYF	TGTGCCAGCAGGTCTGGACAGGGGGGGGGCGAGCAGTACTTC
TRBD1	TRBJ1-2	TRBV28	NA	CASSPRQGYYGYTF	TGTGCCAGCAGTCCACGACAGGGCTACTATGGCTACACCTTC
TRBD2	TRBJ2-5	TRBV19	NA	CASSAAGDSQETQYF	TGTGCCAGTAGTGCGGCGGGGGACTCTCAAGAGACCCAGTACTTC
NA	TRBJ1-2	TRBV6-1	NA	CASSEPGSTNYGYTF	TGTGCCAGCAGTGAGCCAGGTTCCACTAACTATGGCTACACCTTC
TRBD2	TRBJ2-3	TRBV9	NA	CASSLRLAGRNPDTQYF	TGTGCCAGCAGCTTACGTTTAGCGGGAAGGAACCCAGATACGCAGTATTTT
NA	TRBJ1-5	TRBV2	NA	CASSSSGRAQPQHF	TGTGCCAGCAGTTCGTCCGGGAGGGCTCAGCCCCAGCATTTT
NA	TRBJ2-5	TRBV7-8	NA	CASSFRERMGVQYF	TGTGCCAGCAGCTTTCGGGAGCGGATGGGGGTCCAGTACTTC
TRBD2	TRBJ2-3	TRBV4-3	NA	CASSQLTSGRSTDTQYF	TGCGCCAGCAGCCAATTGACTAGCGGGAGGAGCACAGATACGCAGTATTTT
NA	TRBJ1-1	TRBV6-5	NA	CASTNREGLHEAFF	TGTGCCAGCACAAACAGGGAAGGCCTCCATGAAGCTTTCTTT
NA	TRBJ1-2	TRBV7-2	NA	CASSAYGDGYTF	TGTGCCAGCAGCGCCTATGGAGATGGCTACACCTTC
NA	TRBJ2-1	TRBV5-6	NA	CASSFWRADLYEQFF	TGTGCCAGCAGCTTTTGGAGGGCGGACCTATATGAGCAGTTCTTC
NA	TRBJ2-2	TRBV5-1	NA	CASSLGYRTVTGELFF	TGCGCCAGCAGCTTGGGGTACAGGACCGTCACCGGGGAGCTGTTTTTT
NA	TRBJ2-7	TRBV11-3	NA	CASSFEFLGGGSSYEQYF	TGTGCCAGCAGCTTCGAGTTTTTAGGAGGAGGAAGCTCCTACGAGCAGTACTTC
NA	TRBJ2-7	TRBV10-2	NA	CASSESGEQYF	TGCGCCAGCAGTGAGTCCGGGGAGCAGTACTTC
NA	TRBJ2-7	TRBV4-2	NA	CASSLSEGGVGYEQYF	TGTGCCAGCAGCCTCTCGGAAGGAGGAGTAGGGTACGAGCAGTACTTC
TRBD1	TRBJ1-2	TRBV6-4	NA	CASSTTGNSGYTF	TGTGCCAGCAGTACGACAGGGAATAGTGGCTACACCTTC
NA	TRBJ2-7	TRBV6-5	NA	CASSLLGSEQYF	TGTGCCAGCAGTTTGCTAGGCTCCGAGCAGTACTTC
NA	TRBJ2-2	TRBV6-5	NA	CASSYGGAGTGELFF	TGTGCCAGCAGTTACGGGGGGGCCGGCACCGGGGAGCTGTTTTTT
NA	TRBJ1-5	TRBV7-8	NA	CASSAQGLTQPQHF	TGTGCCAGCAGCGCACAGGGTTTGACGCAGCCCCAGCATTTT
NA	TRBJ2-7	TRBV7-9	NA	CASSLVGRSYEQYF	TGTGCCAGCAGCTTAGTGGGCCGTTCCTACGAGCAGTACTTC
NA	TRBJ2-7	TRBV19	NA	CASAPGSSYEQYF	TGTGCCAGTGCCCCCGGGAGCTCCTACGAGCAGTACTTC
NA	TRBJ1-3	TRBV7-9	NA	CASSFTGSTNTIYF	TGTGCCAGCAGCTTTACAGGGTCTACAAACACCATATATTTT
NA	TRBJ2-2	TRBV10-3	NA	CAISGPPGGQNTGELFF	TGTGCCATCAGTGGGCCCCCCGGGGGGCAGAACACCGGGGAGCTGTTTTTT
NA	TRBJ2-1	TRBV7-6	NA	CASSSGALRDEQFF	TGTGCCAGCAGTAGCGGAGCCCTTCGGGATGAGCAGTTCTTC
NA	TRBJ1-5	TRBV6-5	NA	CASSYSRAQPQHF	TGTGCCAGCAGTTACTCGAGAGCCCAGCCCCAGCATTTT
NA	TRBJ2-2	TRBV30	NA	CAWSRGSGELFF	TGTGCCTGGTCCAGGGGATCCGGGGAGCTGTTTTTT
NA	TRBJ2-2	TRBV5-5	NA	CASSPSIGELFF	TGTGCCAGCAGCCCCAGTATCGGGGAGCTGTTTTTT
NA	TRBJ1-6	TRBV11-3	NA	CASSPKIDNSPLHF	TGTGCCAGCAGCCCTAAGATTGATAATTCACCCCTCCACTTT
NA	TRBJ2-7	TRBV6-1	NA	CATFYYEQYF	TGTGCCACCTTTTACTACGAGCAGTACTTC
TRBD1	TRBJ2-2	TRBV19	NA	CASIPGQGPTGELFF	TGTGCCAGTATTCCGGGACAGGGGCCAACCGGGGAGCTGTTTTTT
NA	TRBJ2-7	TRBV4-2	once	CASSQVARDNTGEQYF	TGTGCCAGCAGCCAAGTAGCGCGCGACAATACCGGCGAGCAGTACTTC
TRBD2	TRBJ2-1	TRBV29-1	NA	CSVDISGIDNEQFF	TGCAGCGTTGATATTAGCGGGATAGACAATGAGCAGTTCTTC
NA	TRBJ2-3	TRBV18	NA	CASSPVGTDTQYF	TGTGCCAGCTCACCAGTAGGCACAGATACGCAGTATTTT
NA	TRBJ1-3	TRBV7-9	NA	CATISMPRPGNTIYF	TGTGCCACCATAAGCATGCCGCGGCCTGGAAACACCATATATTTT
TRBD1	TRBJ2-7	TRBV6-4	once	CASSDSVYRTGGSYEQYF	TGTGCCAGCAGTGACTCCGTATATAGGACAGGGGGCTCCTACGAGCAGTACTTC
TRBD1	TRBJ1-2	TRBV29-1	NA	CSVETFQGAGYGYTF	TGCAGCGTGGAGACGTTCCAGGGGGCTGGGTATGGCTACACCTTC
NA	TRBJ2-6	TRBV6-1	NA	CASSEIPNAGANVLTF	TGTGCCAGCAGTGAAATTCCAAATGCTGGGGCCAACGTCCTGACTTTC
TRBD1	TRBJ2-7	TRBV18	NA	CASSPGQGVPYEQYF	TGTGCCAGCTCACCGGGACAGGGGGTACCCTACGAGCAGTACTTC
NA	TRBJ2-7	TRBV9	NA	CASSANRVDYEQYF	TGTGCCAGCAGCGCAAACAGGGTGGATTACGAGCAGTACTTC
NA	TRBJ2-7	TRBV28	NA	CASRDSFYEQYF	TGTGCCAGCAGGGACAGTTTCTACGAGCAGTACTTC
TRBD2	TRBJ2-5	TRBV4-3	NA	CASSRGTSGRETQYF	TGCGCCAGCAGCCGCGGGACTAGCGGGCGAGAGACCCAGTACTTC
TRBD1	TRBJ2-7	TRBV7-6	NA	CASSSGQGISYEQYF	TGTGCCAGCAGTAGTGGACAGGGGATCTCCTACGAGCAGTACTTC
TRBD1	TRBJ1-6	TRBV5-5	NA	CASSSVTGLESPLHF	TGTGCCAGCAGCTCAGTGACAGGGTTAGAGTCACCCCTCCACTTT
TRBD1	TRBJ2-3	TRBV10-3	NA	CAISESGTGGGTDTQYF	TGTGCCATCAGTGAGTCGGGGACAGGGGGCGGCACAGATACGCAGTATTTT